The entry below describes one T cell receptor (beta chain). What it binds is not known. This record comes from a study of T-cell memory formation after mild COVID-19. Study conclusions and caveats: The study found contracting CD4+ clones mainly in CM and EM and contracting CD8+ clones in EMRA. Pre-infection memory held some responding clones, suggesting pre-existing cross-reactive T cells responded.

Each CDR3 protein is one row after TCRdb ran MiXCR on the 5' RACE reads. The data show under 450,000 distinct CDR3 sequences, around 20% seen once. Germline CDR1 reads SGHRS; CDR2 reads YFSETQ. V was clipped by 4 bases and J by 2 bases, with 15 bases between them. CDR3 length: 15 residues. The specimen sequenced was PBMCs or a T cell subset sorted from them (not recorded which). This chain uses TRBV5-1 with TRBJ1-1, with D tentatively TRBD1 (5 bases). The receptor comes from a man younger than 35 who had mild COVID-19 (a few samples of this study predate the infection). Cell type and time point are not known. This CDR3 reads CASSPDRRENTEAFF. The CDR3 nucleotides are TGCGCCAGCAGCCCCGACAGACGAGAAAACACTGAAGCTTTCTTT. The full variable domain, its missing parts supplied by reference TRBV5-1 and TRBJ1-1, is KAGVTQTPRYLIKTRGQQVTLSCSPISGHRSVSWYQQTPGQGLQFLFEYFSETQRNKGNFPGRFSGRQFSNSRSEMNVSTLELGDSALYLCASSPDRRENTEAFFGQGTRLTVV.